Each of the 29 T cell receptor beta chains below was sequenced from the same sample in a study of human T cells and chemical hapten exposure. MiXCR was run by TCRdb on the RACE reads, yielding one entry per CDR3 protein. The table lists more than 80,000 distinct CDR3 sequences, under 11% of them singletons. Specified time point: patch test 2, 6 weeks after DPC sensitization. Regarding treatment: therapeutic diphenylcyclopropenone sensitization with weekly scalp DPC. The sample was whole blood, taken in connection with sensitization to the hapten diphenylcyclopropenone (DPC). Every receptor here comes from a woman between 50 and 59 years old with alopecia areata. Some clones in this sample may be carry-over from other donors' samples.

The CDR3 region has the DNA TGTGCCAGCAGCTTTCGCGGGAGGGCCCAAGAGACCCAGTACTTC. This gives the protein CASSFRGRAQETQYF. The chain couples TRBV7-6 to TRBJ2-5; TRBD2 matches 9 bases. V trimming: 3 bases; J trimming: 1 base; junction bases outside the gene matches: 3. Germline CDR1 SGHVS, CDR2 FNYEAQ. CDR3 length equals 15 residues.

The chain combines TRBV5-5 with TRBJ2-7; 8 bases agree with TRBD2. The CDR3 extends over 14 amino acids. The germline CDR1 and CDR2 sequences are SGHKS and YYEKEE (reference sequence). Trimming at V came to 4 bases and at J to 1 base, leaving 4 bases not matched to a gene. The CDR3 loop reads CASSVGLASYEQYF. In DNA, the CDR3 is TGTGCCAGCAGCGTCGGACTAGCTTCCTACGAGCAGTACTTC.

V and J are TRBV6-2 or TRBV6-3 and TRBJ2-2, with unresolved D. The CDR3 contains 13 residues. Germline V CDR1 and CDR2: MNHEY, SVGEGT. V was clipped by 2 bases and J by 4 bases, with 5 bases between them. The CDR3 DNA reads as TGTGCCAGCAGTTACCCGCCCACCGGGGAGCTGTTTTTT. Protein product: CASSYPPTGELFF.

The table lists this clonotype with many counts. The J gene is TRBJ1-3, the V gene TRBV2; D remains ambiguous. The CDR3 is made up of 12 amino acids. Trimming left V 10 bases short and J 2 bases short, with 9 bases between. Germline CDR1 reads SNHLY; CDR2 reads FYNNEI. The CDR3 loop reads CANRSTGNTIYF. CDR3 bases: TGTGCCAACAGATCGACTGGAAACACCATATATTTT. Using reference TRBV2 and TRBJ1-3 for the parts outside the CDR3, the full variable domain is EPEVTQTPSHQVTQMGQEVILRCVPISNHLYFYWYRQILGQKVEFLVSFYNNEISEKSEIFDDQFSVERPDGSNFTLKIRSTKLEDSAMYFCANRSTGNTIYFGEGSWLTVV.

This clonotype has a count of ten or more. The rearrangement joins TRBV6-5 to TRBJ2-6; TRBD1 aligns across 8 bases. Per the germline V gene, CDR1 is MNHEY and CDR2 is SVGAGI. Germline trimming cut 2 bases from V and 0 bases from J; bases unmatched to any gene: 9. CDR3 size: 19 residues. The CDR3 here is CASSYKWTGKFSGANVLTF. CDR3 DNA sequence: TGTGCCAGCAGTTACAAATGGACAGGGAAGTTCTCTGGGGCCAACGTCCTGACTTTC.

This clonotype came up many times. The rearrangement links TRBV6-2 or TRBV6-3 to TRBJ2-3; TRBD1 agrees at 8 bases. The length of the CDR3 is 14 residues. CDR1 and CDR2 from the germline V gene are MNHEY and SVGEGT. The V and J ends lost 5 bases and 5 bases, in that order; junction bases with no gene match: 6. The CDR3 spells CASSRPRGQDTQYF. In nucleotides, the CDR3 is TGTGCCAGCAGTCGGCCCAGGGGGCAAGATACGCAGTATTTT.

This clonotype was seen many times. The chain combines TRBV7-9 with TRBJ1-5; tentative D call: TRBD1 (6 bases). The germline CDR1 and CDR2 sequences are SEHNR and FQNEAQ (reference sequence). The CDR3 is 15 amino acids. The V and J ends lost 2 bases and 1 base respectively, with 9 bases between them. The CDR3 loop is CASSLSGGSNQPQHF. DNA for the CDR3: TGTGCCAGCAGCTTATCCGGGGGCAGCAATCAGCCCCAGCATTTT.

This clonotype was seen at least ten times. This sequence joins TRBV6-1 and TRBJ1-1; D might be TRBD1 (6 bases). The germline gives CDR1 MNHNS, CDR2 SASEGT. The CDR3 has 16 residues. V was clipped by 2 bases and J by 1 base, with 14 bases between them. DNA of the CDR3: TGTGCCAGCAGTGAAATCCGGGGGCGAGGGAACACTGAAGCTTTCTTT. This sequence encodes CASSEIRGRGNTEAFF.

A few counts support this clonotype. The CDR3 region is CASRMTSGDTQYF. CDR3 sequence (DNA): TGTGCCAGCAGGATGACTAGCGGAGATACGCAGTATTTT. This chain links TRBV11-3 with TRBJ2-3, with 9 bases fitting TRBD2. Germline CDR1 is SGHNT and CDR2 is YENEEA. The CDR3 totals 13 residues. With V trimmed by 6 bases and J by 5 bases, 3 bases remained unmatched.

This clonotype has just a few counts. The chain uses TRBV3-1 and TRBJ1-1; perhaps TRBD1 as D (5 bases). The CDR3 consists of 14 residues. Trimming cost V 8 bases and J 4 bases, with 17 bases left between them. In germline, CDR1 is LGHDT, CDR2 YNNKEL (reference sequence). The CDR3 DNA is TGTGCCAGCGAATCAGGACGGAGGGGCACTGAAGCTTTCTTT. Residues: CASESGRRGTEAFF.

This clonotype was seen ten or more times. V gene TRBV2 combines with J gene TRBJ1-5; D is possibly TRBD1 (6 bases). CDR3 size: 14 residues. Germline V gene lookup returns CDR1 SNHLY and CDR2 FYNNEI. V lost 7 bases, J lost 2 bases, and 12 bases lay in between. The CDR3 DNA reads TGTGCCAGCACCGAACGACAGGGCAATCAGCCCCAGCATTTT. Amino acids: CASTERQGNQPQHF.

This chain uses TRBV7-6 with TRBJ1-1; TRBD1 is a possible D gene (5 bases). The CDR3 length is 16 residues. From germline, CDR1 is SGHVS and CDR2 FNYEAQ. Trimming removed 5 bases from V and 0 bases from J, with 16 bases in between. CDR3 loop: CASSIPGTGMNTEAFF. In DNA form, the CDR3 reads TGTGCCAGCAGCATTCCCGGGACGGGTATGAACACTGAAGCTTTCTTT.

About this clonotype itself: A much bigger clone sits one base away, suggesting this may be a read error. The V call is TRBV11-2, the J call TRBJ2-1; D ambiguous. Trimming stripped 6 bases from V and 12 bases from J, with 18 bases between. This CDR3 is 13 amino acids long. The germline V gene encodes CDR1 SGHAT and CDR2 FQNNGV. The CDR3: CASRTLGYHGQFF. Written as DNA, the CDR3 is TGTGCCAGCAGGACTCTGGGGTACCATGGGCAGTTCTTC. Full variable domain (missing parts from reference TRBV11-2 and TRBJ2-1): EAGVAQSPRYKIIEKRQSVAFWCNPISGHATLYWYQQILGQGPKLLIQFQNNGVVDDSQLPKDRFSAERLKGVDSTLKIQPAKLEDSAVYLCASRTLGYHGQFFGPGTRLTVL.

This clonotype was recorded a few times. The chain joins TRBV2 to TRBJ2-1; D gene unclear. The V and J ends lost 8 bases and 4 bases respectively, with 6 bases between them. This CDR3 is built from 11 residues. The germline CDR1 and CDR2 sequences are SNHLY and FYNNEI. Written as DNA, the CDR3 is TGTGCCAGCGCCCGGTACAATGAGCAGTTCTTC. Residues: CASARYNEQFF.

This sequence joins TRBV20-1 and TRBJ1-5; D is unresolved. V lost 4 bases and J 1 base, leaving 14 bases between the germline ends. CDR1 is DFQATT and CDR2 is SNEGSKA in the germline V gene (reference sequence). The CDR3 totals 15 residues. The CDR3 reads CSATKRWESNQPQHF. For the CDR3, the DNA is TGCAGTGCTACAAAAAGATGGGAAAGCAATCAGCCCCAGCATTTT.

The CDR3 loop is CASSLDRGGDTQYF. CDR3 bases: TGTGCCAGCAGCTTAGACAGGGGAGGAGATACGCAGTATTTT. The V and J genes are TRBV7-7 and TRBJ2-3, with a possible D match to TRBD1 (7 bases). The germline V gene has CDR1 SSHAT and CDR2 FNYEAQ (reference sequence). Between the trimmed V and J ends, which lost 1 base and 5 bases, there was a span of 10 bases. The CDR3 has 14 residues.

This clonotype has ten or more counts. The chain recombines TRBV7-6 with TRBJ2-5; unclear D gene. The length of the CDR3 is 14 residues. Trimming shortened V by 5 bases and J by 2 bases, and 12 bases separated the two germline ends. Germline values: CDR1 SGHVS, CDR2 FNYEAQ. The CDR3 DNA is TGTGCCAGCAGCATCCAGGACGGGCAAGAGACCCAGTACTTC. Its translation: CASSIQDGQETQYF.

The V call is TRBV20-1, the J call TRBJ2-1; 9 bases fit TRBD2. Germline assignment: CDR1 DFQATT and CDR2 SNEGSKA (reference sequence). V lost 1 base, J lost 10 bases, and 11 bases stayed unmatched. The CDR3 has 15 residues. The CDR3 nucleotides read TGCAGTGCTAGAGGGGCTAGCGGGATCTCATGGGAGCAGTTCTTC. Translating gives CSARGASGISWEQFF.

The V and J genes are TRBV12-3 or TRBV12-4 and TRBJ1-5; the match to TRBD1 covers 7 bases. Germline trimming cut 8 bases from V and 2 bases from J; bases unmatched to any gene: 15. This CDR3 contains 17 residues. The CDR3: CASGTGRSTGRNQPQHF. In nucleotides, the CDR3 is TGTGCCAGCGGAACCGGAAGATCGACAGGGCGCAATCAGCCCCAGCATTTT.

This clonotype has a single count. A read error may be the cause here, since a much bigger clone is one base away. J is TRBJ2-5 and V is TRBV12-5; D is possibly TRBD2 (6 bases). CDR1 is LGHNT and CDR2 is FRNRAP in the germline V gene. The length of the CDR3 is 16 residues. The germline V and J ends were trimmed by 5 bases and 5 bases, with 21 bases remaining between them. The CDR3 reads CASGPQGAGSLETQYF. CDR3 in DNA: TGTGCTAGTGGTCCTCAAGGGGCGGGAAGCCTGGAGACCCAGTACTTC.

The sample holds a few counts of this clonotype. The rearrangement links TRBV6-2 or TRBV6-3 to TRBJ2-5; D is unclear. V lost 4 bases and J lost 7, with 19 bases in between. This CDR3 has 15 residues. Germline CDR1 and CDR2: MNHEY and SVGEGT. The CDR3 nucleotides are TGTGCCAGCAGTTTCGACCATTTAGCCCTGCGGACCCAGTACTTC. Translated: CASSFDHLALRTQYF.

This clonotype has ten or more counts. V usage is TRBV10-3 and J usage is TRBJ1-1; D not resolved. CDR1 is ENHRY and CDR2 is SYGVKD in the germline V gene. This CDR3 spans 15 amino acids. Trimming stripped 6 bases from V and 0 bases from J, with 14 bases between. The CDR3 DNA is TGTGCCATCAGGGAGAGGGAGAGTATGAACACTGAAGCTTTCTTT. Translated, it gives CAIRERESMNTEAFF.

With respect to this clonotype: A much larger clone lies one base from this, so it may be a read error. The CDR3 DNA reads as TGTGCCGGCCGGAACACTTCCTACGAGCAGTACTTC. Its translation is CAGRNTSYEQYF. The chain is built from TRBV2 and TRBJ2-7; D is ambiguous. CDR1 and CDR2 (germline): SNHLY, FYNNEI. The CDR3 covers 12 residues. Trimming stripped 11 bases from V and 1 base from J, with 12 bases between.

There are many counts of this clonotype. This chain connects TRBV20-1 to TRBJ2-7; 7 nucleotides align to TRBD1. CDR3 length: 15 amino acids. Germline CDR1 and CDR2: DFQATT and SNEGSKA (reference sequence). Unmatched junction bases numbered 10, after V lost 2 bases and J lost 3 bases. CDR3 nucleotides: TGCAGTGCTAGACCCACCCGTGACAGGGTCTACGAGCAGTACTTC. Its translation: CSARPTRDRVYEQYF.

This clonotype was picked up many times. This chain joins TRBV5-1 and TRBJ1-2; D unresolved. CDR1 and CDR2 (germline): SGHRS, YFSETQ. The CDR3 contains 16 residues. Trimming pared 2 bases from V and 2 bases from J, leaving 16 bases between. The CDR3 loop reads CASSFRPLDGNYGYTF. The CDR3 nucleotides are TGCGCCAGCAGCTTCCGTCCCCTGGACGGAAACTATGGCTACACCTTC.

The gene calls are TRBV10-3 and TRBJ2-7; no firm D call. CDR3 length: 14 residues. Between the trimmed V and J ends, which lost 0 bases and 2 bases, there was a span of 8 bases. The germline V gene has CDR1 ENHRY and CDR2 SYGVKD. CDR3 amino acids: CAISESLEPYEQYF. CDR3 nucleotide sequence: TGTGCCATCAGTGAGTCGTTGGAACCCTACGAGCAGTACTTC.

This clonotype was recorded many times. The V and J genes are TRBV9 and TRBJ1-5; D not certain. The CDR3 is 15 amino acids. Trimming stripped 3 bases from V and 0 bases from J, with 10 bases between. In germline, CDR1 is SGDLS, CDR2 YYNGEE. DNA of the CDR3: TGTGCCAGCAGCGGAGGGCCCCCTAGCAATCAGCCCCAGCATTTT. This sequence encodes CASSGGPPSNQPQHF.

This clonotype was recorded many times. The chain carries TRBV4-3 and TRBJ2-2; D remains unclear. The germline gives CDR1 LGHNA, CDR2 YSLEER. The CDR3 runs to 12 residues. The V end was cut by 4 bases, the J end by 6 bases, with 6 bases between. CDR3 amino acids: CASSRGAGELFF. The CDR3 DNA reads TGCGCCAGCAGCCGAGGAGCCGGGGAGCTGTTTTTT.

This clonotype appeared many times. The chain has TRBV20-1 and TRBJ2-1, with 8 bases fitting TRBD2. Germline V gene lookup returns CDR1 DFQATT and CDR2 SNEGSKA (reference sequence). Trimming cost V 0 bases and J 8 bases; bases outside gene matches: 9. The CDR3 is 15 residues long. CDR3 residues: CSARDRSGTRDEQFF. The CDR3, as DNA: TGCAGTGCTAGAGATAGGAGCGGGACTAGAGATGAGCAGTTCTTC.